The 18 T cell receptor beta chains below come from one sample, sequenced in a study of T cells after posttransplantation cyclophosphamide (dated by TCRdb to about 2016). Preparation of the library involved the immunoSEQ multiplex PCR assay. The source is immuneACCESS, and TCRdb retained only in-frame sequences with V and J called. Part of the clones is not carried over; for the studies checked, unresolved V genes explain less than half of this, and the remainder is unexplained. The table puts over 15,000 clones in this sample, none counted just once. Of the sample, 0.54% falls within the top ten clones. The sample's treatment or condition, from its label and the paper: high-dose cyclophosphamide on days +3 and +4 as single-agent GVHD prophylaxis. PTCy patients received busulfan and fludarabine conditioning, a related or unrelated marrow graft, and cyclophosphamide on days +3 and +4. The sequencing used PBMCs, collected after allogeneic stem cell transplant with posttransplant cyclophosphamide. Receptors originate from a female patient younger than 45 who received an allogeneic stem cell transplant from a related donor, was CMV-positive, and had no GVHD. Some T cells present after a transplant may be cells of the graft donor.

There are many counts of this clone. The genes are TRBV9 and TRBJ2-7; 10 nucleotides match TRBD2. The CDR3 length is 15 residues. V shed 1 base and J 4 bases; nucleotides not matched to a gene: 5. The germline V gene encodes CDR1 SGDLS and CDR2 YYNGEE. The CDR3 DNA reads TGTGCCAGCAGCGTAAGCGGGAGGGCCGGATACGAGCAGTACTTC. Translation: CASSVSGRAGYEQYF.

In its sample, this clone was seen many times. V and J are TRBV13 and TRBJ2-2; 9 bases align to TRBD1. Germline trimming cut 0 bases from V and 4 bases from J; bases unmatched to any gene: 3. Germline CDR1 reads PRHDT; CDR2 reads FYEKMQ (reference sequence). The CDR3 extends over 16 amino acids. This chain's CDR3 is CASSLGGGQGTGELFF. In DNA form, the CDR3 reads TGTGCCAGCAGCTTAGGCGGGGGACAGGGCACCGGGGAGCTGTTTTTT.

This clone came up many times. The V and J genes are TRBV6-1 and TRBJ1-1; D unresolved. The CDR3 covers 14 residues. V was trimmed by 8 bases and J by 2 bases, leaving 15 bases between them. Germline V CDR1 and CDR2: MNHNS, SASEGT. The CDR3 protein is CASFVSLANTEAFF. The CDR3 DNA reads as TGTGCCAGCTTCGTCAGTTTGGCTAACACTGAAGCTTTCTTT.

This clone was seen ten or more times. The CDR3 DNA reads TGTGCCAGCCGGGGGGGGACTAGGAGCTCCTACAATGAGCAGTTCTTC. Protein sequence: CASRGGTRSSYNEQFF. The J gene is TRBJ2-1, the V gene TRBV27; 8 positions match TRBD2. V shed 8 bases and J 0 bases; nucleotides not matched to a gene: 9. This CDR3 is 16 amino acids long. Germline V lookup: CDR1 MNHEY, CDR2 SMNVEV (reference sequence).

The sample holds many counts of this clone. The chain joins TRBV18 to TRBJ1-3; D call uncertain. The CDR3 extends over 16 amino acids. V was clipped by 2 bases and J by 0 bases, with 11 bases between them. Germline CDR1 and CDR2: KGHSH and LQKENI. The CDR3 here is CASSPISPSSGNTIYF. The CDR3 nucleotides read TGTGCCAGCTCACCAATTAGTCCCTCCTCTGGAAACACCATATATTTT.

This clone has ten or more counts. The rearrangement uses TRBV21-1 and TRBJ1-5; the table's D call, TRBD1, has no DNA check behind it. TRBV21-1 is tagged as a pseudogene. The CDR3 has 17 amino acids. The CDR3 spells CASSRKGTGDLHLAQHF. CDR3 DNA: TGTGCCAGCAGCCGGAAGGGAACAGGGGACCTCCACCTAGCCCAGCATTTT.

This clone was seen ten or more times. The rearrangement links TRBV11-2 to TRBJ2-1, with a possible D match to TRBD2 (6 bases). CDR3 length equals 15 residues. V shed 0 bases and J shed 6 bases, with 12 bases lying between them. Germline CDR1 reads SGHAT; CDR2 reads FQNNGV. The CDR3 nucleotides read TGTGCCAGCAGCTTAGAGGCTAGCGTTTTCAATGAGCAGTTCTTC. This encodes CASSLEASVFNEQFF.

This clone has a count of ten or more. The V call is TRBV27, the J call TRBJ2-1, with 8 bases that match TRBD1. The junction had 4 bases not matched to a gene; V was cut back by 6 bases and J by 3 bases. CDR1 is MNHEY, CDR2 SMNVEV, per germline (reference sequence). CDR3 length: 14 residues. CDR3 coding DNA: TGTGCCAGCAGGTACAGGGGGAGCTACAATGAGCAGTTCTTC. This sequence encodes CASRYRGSYNEQFF.

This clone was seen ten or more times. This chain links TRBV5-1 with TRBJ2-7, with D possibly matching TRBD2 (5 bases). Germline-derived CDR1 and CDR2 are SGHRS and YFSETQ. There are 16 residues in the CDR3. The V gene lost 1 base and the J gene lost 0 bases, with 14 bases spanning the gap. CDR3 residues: CASSLSGSGDSYEQYF. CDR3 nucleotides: TGCGCCAGCAGCTTGAGTGGGTCCGGGGACTCCTACGAGCAGTACTTC.

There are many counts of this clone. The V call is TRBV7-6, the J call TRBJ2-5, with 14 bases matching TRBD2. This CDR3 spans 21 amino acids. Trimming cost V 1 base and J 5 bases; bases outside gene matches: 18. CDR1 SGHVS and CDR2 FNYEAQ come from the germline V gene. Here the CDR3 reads CASSLGLAGGISAEVEETQYF. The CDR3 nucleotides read TGTGCCAGCAGCTTAGGACTAGCGGGAGGGATATCGGCCGAGGTAGAGGAGACCCAGTACTTC.

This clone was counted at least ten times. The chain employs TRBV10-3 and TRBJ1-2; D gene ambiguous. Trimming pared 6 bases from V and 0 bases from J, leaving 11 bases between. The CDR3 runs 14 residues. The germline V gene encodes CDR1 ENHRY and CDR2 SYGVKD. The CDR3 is CAIRGGTTNYGYTF. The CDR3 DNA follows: TGTGCCATCAGGGGAGGAACAACTAACTATGGCTACACCTTC.

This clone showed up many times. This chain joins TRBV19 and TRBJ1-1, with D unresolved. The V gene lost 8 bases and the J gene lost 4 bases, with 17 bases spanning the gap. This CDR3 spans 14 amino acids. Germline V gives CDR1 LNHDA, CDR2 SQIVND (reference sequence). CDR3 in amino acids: CASGYIRSGTEAFF. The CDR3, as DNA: TGTGCCAGTGGCTACATAAGGAGTGGCACTGAAGCTTTCTTT.

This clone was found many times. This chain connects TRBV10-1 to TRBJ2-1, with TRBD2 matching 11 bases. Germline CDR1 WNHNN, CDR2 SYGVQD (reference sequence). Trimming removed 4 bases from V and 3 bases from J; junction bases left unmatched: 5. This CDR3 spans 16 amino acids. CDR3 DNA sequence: TGCGCCAGCAGTGGCCCCGGGACTAGCGGCTACAATGAGCAGTTCTTC. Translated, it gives CASSGPGTSGYNEQFF.

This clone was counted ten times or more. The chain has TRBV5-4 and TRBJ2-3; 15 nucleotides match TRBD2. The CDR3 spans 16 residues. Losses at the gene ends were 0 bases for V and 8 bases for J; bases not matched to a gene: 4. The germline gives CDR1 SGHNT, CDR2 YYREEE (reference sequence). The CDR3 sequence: CASSLGPGLAGGTQYF. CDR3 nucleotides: TGTGCCAGCAGCTTGGGCCCGGGACTAGCGGGAGGTACGCAGTATTTT.

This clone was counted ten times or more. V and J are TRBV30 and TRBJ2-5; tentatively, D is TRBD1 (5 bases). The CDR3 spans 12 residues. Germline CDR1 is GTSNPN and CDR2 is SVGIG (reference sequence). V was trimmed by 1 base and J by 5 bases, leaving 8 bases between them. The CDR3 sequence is CAWSGGWETQYF. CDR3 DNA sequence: TGTGCCTGGAGTGGGGGCTGGGAGACCCAGTACTTC.

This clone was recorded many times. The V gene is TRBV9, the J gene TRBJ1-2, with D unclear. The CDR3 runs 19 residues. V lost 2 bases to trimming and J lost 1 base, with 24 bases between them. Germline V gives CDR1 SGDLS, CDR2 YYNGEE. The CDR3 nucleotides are TGTGCCAGCAGCGTCAGACGAGGTTTGGCGGATATACTTAACTATGGCTACACCTTC. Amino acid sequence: CASSVRRGLADILNYGYTF. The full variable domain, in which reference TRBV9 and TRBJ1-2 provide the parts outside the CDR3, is DSGVTQTPKHLITATGQRVTLRCSPRSGDLSVYWYQQSLDQGLQFLIQYYNGEERAKGNILERFSAQQFPDLHSELNLSSLELGDSALYFCASSVRRGLADILNYGYTFGSGTRLTVV.

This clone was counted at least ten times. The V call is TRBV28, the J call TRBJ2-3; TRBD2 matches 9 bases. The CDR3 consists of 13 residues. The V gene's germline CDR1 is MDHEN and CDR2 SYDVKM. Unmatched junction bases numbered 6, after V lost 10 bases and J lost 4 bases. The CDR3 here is CATSGDNPDTQYF. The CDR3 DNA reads TGTGCCACTAGCGGGGATAACCCAGATACGCAGTATTTT.

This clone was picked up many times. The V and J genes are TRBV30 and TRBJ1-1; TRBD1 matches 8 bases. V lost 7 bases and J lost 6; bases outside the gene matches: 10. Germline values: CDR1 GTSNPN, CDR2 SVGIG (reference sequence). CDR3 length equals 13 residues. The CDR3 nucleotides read TGTGCCTCAAGGACAGGGAATTGGGCTGAAGCTTTCTTT. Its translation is CASRTGNWAEAFF. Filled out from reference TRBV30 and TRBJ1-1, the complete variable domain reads SQTIHQWPATLVQPVGSPLSLECTVEGTSNPNLYWYRQAAGRGLQLLFYSVGIGQISSEVPQNLSASRPQDRQFILSSKKLLLSDSGFYLCASRTGNWAEAFFGQGTRLTVV.